The 5 T cell receptor beta chains listed next were all sequenced from one sample in a study of blood T cell repertoires in COVID-19. TCRdb's table, derived via immunoSEQ multiplex PCR, lists solely in-frame clones and lacks some. The sample lists approximately 160,000 clones; less than 90% were seen once. Material for sequencing was peripheral blood. The receptors here all came from a woman between 65 and 79 years old with acute or convalescent COVID-19.

This rearrangement joins TRBV5-1 to TRBJ2-1, with D tentatively TRBD1 (6 bases). The CDR3 consists of 15 residues. Germline V gene sequence: CDR1 SGHRS, CDR2 YFSETQ. V lost 2 bases to trimming and J lost 4 bases, with 13 bases between them. CDR3 DNA sequence: TGCGCCAGCAGCTTCACCGCGACAGGATACAATGAGCAGTTCTTC. It encodes CASSFTATGYNEQFF.

The chain combines TRBV30 with TRBJ1-4; tentatively, D is TRBD1 (5 bases). V dropped 7 bases and J dropped 4 bases, with 22 bases sitting between them. Per germline, CDR1 GTSNPN and CDR2 SVGIG (reference sequence). This CDR3 spans 16 amino acids. CDR3 DNA sequence: TGTGCCTTAATGGGGCCCCCGGCAGCTGATAATGAAAAACTGTTTTTT. Translating gives CALMGPPAADNEKLFF.

This chain connects TRBV19 to TRBJ2-1; the match to TRBD2 covers 10 bases. The CDR3 sequence is 14 residues long. Germline CDR1 is LNHDA and CDR2 is SQIVND (reference sequence). The V and J ends lost 8 bases and 7 bases, in that order; junction bases with no gene match: 8. The CDR3 region has the DNA TGTGCCAGTCTACAGCGGGGGGGTCAGAATGAGCAGTTCTTC. Protein product: CASLQRGGQNEQFF.

V usage is TRBV7-3 and J usage is TRBJ2-7, with D tentatively TRBD2 (6 bases). This CDR3 is built from 14 residues. Per the germline V gene, CDR1 is SGHTA and CDR2 is FQGTGA. Trimming left V 1 base short and J 2 bases short, with 9 bases between. DNA for the CDR3: TGTGCCAGCAGCTTAAAGGCGGGGCCCTACGAGCAGTACTTC. It is translated as CASSLKAGPYEQYF.

The rearrangement joins TRBV7-6 to TRBJ2-1; 8 bases are a match to TRBD2. The CDR3 extends over 15 amino acids. Germline loops: CDR1 SGHVS, CDR2 FNYEAQ. With 0 bases clipped from V and 6 bases from J, the junction kept 4 bases outside the gene matches. CDR3 residues: CASSLAGTSFNEQFF. CDR3 DNA: TGTGCCAGCAGCTTAGCAGGGACTAGTTTCAATGAGCAGTTCTTC.